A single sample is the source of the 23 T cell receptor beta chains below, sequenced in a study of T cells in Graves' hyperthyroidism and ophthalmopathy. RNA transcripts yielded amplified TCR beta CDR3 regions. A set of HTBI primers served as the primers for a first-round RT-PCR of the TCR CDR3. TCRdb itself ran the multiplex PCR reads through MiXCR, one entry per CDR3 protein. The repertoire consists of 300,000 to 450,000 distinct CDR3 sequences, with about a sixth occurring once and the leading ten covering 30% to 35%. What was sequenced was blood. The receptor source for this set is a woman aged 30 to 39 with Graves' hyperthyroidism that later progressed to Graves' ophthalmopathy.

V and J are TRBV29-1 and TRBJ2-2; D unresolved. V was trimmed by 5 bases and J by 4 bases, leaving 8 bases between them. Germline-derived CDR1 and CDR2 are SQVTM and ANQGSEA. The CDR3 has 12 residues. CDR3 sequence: CSVRSRTGELFF. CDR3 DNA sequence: TGCAGCGTTCGTAGCCGCACCGGGGAGCTGTTTTTT.

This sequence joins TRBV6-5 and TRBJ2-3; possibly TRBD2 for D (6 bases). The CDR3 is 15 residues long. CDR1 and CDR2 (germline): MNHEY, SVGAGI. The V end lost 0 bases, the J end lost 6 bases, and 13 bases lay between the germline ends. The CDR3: CASSYSVGRVDTQYF. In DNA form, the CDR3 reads TGTGCCAGCAGTTACTCTGTCGGGAGAGTGGATACGCAGTATTTT.

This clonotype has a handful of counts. CDR3 in amino acids: CASSSLSGNSPLHF. For the CDR3, the DNA is TGTGCCAGCAGTTCACTGAGTGGCAATTCACCCCTCCACTTT. The chain recombines TRBV28 with TRBJ1-6; D is uncertain. Trimming removed 4 bases at V and 7 bases at J, with 11 bases between. This CDR3 has 14 residues. CDR1 and CDR2 (germline): MDHEN, SYDVKM.

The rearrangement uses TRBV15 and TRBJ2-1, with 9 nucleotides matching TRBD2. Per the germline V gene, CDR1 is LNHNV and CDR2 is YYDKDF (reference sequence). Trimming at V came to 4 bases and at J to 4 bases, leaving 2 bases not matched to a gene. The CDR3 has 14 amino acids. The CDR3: CATSKREAYNEQFF. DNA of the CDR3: TGTGCCACCAGCAAGCGGGAGGCATACAATGAGCAGTTCTTC.

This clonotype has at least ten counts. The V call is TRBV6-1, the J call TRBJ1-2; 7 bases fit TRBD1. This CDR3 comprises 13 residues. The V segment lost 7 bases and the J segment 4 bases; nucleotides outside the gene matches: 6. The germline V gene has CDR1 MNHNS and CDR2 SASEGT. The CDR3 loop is CASTKNRGYGYTF. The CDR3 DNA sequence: TGTGCCAGCACCAAAAACAGGGGCTATGGCTACACCTTC.

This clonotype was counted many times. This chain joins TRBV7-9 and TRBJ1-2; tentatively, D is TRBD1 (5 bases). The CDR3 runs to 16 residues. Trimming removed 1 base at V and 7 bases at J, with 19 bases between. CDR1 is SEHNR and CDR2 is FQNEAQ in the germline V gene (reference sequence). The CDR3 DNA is TGTGCCAGCAGCTTAGGAGACAGTACCCTCACGGGTGGCTACACCTTC. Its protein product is CASSLGDSTLTGGYTF.

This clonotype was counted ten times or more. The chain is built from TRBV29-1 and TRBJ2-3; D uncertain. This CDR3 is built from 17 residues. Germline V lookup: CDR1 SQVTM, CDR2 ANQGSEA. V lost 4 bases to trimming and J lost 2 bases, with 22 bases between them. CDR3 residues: CSVASRDGPSFTDTQYF. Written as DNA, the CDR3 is TGCAGCGTTGCGAGCCGCGACGGACCGAGCTTCACAGATACGCAGTATTTT.

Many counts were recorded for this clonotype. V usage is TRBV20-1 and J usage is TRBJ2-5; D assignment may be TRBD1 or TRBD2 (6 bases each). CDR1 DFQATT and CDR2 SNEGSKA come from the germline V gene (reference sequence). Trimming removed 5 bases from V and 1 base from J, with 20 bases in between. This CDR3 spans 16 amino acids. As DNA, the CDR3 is TGCAGTGCTTGGCCCGCGAGGGGGGAGGCCCAAGAGACCCAGTACTTC. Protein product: CSAWPARGEAQETQYF.

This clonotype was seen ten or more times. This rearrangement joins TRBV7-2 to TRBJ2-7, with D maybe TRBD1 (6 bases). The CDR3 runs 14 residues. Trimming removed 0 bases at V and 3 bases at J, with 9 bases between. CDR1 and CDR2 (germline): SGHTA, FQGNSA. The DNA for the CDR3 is TGTGCCAGCAGCTTAGCCGCAGGGGACTACGAGCAGTACTTC. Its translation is CASSLAAGDYEQYF. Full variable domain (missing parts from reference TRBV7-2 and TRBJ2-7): GAGVSQSPSNKVTEKGKDVELRCDPISGHTALYWYRQSLGQGLEFLIYFQGNSAPDKSGLPSDRFSAERTGGSVSTLTIQRTQQEDSAVYLCASSLAAGDYEQYFGPGTRLTVT.

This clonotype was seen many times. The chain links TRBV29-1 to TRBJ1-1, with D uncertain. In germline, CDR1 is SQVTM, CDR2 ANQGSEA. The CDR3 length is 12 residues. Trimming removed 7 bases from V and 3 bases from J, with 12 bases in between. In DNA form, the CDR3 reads TGCAGCGCCTGGCATATGGACACTGAAGCTTTCTTT. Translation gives CSAWHMDTEAFF. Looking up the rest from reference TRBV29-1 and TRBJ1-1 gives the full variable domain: SAVISQKPSRDICQRGTSLTIQCQVDSQVTMMFWYRQQPGQSLTLIATANQGSEATYESGFVIDKFPISRPNLTFSTLTVSNMSPEDSSIYLCSAWHMDTEAFFGQGTRLTVV.

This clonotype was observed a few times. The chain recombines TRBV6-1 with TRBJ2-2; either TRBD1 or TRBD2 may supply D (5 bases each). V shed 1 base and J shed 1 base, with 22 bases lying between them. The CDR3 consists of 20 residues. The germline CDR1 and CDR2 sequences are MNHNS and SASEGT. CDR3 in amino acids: CASSEGAGSSHRGNTGELFF. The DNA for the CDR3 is TGTGCCAGCAGTGAAGGGGCAGGGAGTAGCCATCGAGGGAACACCGGGGAGCTGTTTTTT.

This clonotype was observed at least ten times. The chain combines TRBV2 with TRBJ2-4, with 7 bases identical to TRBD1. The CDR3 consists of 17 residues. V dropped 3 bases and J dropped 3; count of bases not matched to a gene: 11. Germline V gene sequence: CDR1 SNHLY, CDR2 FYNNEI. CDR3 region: CASSDPRQGMFKNIQYF. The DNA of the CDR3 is TGTGCCAGCAGTGACCCCCGACAGGGCATGTTCAAAAACATTCAGTACTTC.

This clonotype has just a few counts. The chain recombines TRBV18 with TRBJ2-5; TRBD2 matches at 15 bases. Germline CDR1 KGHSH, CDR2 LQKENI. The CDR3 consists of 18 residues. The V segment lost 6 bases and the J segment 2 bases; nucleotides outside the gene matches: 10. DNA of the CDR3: TGTGCCAGCTCTTACGGACTAGCGGGGGGGCCGCGGCAAGAGACCCAGTACTTC. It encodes CASSYGLAGGPRQETQYF. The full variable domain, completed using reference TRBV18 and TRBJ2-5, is NAGVMQNPRHLVRRRGQEARLRCSPMKGHSHVYWYRQLPEEGLKFMVYLQKENIIDESGMPKERFSAEFPKEGPSILRIQQVVRGDSAAYFCASSYGLAGGPRQETQYFGPGTRLLVL.

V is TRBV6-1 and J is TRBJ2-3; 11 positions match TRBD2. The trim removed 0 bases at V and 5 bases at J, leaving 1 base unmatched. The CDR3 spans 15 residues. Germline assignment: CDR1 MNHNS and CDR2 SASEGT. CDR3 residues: CASSEAGLAEDTQYF. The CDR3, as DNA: TGTGCCAGCAGTGAAGCGGGACTAGCGGAAGATACGCAGTATTTT.

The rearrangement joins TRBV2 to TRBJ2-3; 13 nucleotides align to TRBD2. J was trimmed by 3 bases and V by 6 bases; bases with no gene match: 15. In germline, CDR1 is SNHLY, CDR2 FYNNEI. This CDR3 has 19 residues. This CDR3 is CASSAKPPGLAGRTDTQYF. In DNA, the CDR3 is TGTGCCAGCAGCGCTAAGCCCCCGGGACTAGCGGGGAGGACAGATACGCAGTATTTT. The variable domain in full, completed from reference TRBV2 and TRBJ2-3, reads EPEVTQTPSHQVTQMGQEVILRCVPISNHLYFYWYRQILGQKVEFLVSFYNNEISEKSEIFDDQFSVERPDGSNFTLKIRSTKLEDSAMYFCASSAKPPGLAGRTDTQYFGPGTRLTVL.

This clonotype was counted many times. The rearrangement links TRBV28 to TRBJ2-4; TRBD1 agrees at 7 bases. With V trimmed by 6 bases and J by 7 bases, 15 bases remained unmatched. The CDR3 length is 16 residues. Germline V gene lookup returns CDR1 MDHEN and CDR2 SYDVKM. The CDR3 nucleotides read TGTGCCAGCAGCCCCGACAGGGTATCGAGTCGGAACATTCAGTACTTC. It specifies CASSPDRVSSRNIQYF. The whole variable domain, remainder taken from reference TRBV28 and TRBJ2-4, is DVKVTQSSRYLVKRTGEKVFLECVQDMDHENMFWYRQDPGLGLRLIYFSYDVKMKEKGDIPEGYSVSREKKERFSLILESASTNQTSMYLCASSPDRVSSRNIQYFGAGTRLSVL.

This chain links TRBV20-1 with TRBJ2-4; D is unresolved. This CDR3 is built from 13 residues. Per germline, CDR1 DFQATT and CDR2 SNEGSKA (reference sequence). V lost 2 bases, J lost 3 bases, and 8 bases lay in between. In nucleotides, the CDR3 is TGCAGTGCTAGAATCCGCCACAAAAACATTCAGTACTTC. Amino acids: CSARIRHKNIQYF.

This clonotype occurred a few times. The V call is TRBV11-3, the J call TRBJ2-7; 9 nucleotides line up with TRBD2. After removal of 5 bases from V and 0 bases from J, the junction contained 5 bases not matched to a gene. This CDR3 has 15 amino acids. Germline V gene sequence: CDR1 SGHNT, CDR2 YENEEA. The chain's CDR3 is CASSPSSGISYEQYF. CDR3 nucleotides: TGTGCCAGCAGCCCCTCTAGCGGGATCTCCTACGAGCAGTACTTC.

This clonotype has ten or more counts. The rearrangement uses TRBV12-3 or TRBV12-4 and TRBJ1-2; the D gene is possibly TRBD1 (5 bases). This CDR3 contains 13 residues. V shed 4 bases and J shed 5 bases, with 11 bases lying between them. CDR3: CASSSTGPYGYTF. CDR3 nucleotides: TGTGCCAGCAGTTCAACAGGACCTTATGGCTACACCTTC.

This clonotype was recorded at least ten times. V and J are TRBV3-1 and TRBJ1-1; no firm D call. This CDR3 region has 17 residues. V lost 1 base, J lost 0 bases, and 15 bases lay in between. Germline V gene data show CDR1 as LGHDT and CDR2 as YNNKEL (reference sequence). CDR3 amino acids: CASSQVSSALVNTEAFF. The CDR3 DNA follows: TGTGCCAGCAGCCAAGTGTCTAGCGCCTTGGTGAACACTGAAGCTTTCTTT.

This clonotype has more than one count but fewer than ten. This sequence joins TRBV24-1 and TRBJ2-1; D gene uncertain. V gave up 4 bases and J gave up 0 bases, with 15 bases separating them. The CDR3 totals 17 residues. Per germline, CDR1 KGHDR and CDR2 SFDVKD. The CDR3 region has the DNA TGTGCCACCAGTGACCCCGGTCCGGTGAGCTCCTACAATGAGCAGTTCTTC. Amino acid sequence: CATSDPGPVSSYNEQFF.

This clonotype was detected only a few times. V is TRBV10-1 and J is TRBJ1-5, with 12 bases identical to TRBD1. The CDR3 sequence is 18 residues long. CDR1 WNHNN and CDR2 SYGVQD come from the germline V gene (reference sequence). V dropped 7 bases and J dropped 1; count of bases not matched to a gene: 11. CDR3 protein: CASTTGTGGFVSNQPQHF. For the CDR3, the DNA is TGCGCCAGCACCACCGGGACAGGGGGCTTCGTGAGCAATCAGCCCCAGCATTTT.

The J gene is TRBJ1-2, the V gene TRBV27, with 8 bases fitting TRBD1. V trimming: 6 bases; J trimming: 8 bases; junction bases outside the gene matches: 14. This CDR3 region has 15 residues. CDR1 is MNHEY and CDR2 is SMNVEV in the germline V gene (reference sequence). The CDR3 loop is CASSFFGTGGIGYTF. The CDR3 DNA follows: TGTGCCAGCAGCTTCTTCGGGACAGGAGGTATCGGCTACACCTTC.